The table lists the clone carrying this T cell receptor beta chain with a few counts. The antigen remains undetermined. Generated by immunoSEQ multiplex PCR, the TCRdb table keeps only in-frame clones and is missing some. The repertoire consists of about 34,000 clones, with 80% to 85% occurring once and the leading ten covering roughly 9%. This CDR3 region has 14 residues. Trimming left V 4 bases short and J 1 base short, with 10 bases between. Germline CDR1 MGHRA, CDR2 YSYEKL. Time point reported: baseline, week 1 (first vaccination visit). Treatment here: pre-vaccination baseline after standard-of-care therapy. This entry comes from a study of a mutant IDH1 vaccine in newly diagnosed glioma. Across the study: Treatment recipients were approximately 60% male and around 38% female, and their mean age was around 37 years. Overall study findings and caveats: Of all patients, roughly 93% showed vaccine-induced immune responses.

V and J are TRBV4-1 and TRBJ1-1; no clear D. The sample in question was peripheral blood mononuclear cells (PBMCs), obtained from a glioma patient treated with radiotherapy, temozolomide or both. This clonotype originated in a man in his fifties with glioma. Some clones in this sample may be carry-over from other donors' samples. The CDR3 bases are TGCGCCAGCAGCCCAAGTTGGGGGAACACTGAAGCTTTCTTT. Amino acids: CASSPSWGNTEAFF.